These T cell receptor beta chains were read from a single sample in a study of blood T cell repertoires in COVID-19. Measured with immunoSEQ multiplex PCR; TCRdb has only the in-frame clones, and not every one. The sample yields about 78,000 clones, 90% seen once. Sequencing input: peripheral blood. The receptors come from a woman aged 50 to 65 in a cohort sampled during active COVID-19. Both conserved end residues are part of each CDR3. Each record gives: J gene, clone size, D gene, V gene, CDR3 protein, CDR3 DNA. A D gene is named only where the DNA matches it firmly. A clone size is listed for some rows: how often the clone was seen (once, few, many), or a class if it is expanded.

TRBJ1-1 | . | . | TRBV21-1 | CAILRDRGSWANTEAFF | TGTGCCATCCTCCGGGACAGGGGTAGTTGGGCGAACACTGAAGCTTTCTTT
TRBJ2-7 | . | . | TRBV6-5 | CASSYSGGSHEQYF | TGTGCCAGCAGTTACTCGGGCGGGTCTCACGAGCAGTACTTC
TRBJ2-7 | . | . | TRBV15 | CATSLPGGSYEQYF | TGTGCCACCAGCCTACCCGGGGGCTCCTACGAGCAGTACTTC
TRBJ2-1 | . | TRBD1 | TRBV19 | CASSPRGTGTNEQFF | TGTGCCAGTTCCCCCCGGGGGACAGGGACCAATGAGCAGTTCTTC
TRBJ1-3 | . | . | TRBV2 | CASNRVSSGNTIYF | TGTGCCAGCAACAGGGTGAGCTCTGGAAACACCATATATTTT
TRBJ1-2 | . | . | TRBV30 | CAWSVSRADGYTF | TGTGCCTGGAGTGTATCGCGGGCGGATGGCTACACCTTC
TRBJ1-2 | . | . | TRBV28 | CASSPGEGGYTF | TGTGCCAGCAGTCCCGGGGAGGGAGGCTACACCTTC
TRBJ2-1 | . | TRBD1 | TRBV11-3 | CASSLPGQGRNEQFF | TGTGCCAGCAGCTTACCGGGACAGGGACGCAATGAGCAGTTCTTC
TRBJ2-3 | . | . | TRBV7-9 | CASSYGSGTSTDTQYF | TGTGCCAGCAGCTATGGAAGCGGTACTAGCACAGATACGCAGTATTTT
TRBJ2-2 | . | . | TRBV7-9 | CASSFPKRTLAGTGELFF | TGTGCCAGCAGCTTCCCTAAGCGGACCCTGGCGGGCACCGGGGAGCTGTTTTTT
TRBJ2-2 | few | TRBD2 | TRBV6-4 | CASSPVRGGRAPSTGELFF | TGTGCCAGCAGCCCCGTTAGGGGCGGGAGGGCCCCGAGCACCGGGGAGCTGTTTTTT
TRBJ1-1 | . | TRBD1 | TRBV28 | CYTRTGWDLGTEAFF | TGTTACACCCGGACAGGGTGGGACCTGGGCACTGAAGCTTTCTTT
TRBJ2-1 | . | . | TRBV9 | CASSVGGGAHEQFF | TGTGCCAGCAGCGTAGGCGGAGGGGCCCATGAGCAGTTCTTC
TRBJ2-1 | . | TRBD2 | TRBV15 | CATSPLAGRYNEQFF | TGTGCCACCAGCCCTCTAGCGGGAAGGTACAATGAGCAGTTCTTC
TRBJ2-1 | . | . | TRBV7-9 | CASSSWGDEQFF | TGTGCCAGCAGCTCGTGGGGGGATGAGCAGTTCTTC
TRBJ1-3 | once | . | TRBV28 | CASSLSLSGNTIYF | TGTGCCAGCAGTTTGTCACTCTCTGGAAACACCATATATTTT
TRBJ1-1 | . | . | TRBV6-5 | CASSYGGGHTEAFF | TGTGCCAGCAGTTACGGGGGGGGCCACACTGAAGCTTTCTTT
TRBJ2-7 | . | . | TRBV11-2 | CASSIPFGWSDRSSYEQYF | TGTGCCAGCAGCATCCCCTTCGGGTGGTCAGACCGTAGCTCCTACGAGCAGTACTTC